This T cell receptor beta chain is from a study of blood T cells in healthy people across ages. Notes on the study in general: Across samples, TCR beta diversity tracked strongly with naive T cell percentage.

V was clipped by 0 bases and J by 3 bases, with 10 bases between them. From germline, CDR1 is SGDLS and CDR2 YYNGEE. The CDR3 sequence is 15 residues long. Comment on this clonotype: Its matching antigen is unknown.

Through a sample-barcoded 5' primer and a J-beta primer mix, a second PCR was run for roughly 7 to 12 cycles. No fewer than 3 million CDR3-containing paired-end reads came from each sample. MiXCR, applied by TCRdb to the 5' RACE reads, yields one record per CDR3 protein. The data show about 770,000 distinct CDR3 sequences, around two fifths seen once. Sequences were obtained from blood. The TCR was taken from a man aged 55 to 69 in good health. The chain employs TRBV9 and TRBJ2-1, with D possibly being TRBD1 (5 bases). The CDR3 region is CASSVASQGYNEQFF. For the CDR3, the DNA is TGTGCCAGCAGCGTAGCTTCCCAGGGCTACAATGAGCAGTTCTTC.